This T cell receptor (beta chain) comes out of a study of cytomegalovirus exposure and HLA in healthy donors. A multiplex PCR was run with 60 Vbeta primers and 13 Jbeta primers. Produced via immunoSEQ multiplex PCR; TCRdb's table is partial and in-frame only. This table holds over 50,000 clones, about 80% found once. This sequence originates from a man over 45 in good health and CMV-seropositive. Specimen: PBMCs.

CDR3 amino acids: CASSIPGQGTYEQYF. CDR3 nucleotides: TGTGCCAGTAGTATACCGGGACAGGGAACCTACGAGCAGTACTTC. V usage is TRBV19 and J usage is TRBJ2-7; 9 nucleotides match TRBD1. Germline CDR1 is LNHDA and CDR2 is SQIVND (reference sequence). V shed 2 bases and J 2 bases; nucleotides not matched to a gene: 4. The CDR3 spans 15 residues.